A single sample gave rise to the 25 T cell receptor beta chains below, sequenced in a study of cytomegalovirus exposure and HLA in healthy donors. PCR used 60 Vbeta primers and 13 Jbeta primers. Clones were read by immunoSEQ multiplex PCR, and TCRdb kept only the in-frame ones, dropping some. The sample lists roughly 250,000 clones, about 83% occurring once. Sequences were obtained from PBMCs. The source is a woman aged 40 to 50 in good health and CMV-seropositive.

V usage is TRBV30 and J usage is TRBJ2-5, with 8 bases fitting TRBD2. The J call may be in error: the DNA end matches TRBJ2-7 better. Germline values: CDR1 GTSNPN, CDR2 SVGIG (reference sequence). This CDR3 has 13 residues. The CDR3 sequence is CAWSRLALGEQYF. CDR3 DNA sequence: TGTGCCTGGAGTAGACTAGCGTTAGGCGAGCAGTACTTC.

The V gene is TRBV19, the J gene TRBJ1-3; D gene uncertain. Looked up from germline, CDR1 is LNHDA and CDR2 is SQIVND (reference sequence). V lost 5 bases to trimming and J lost 4 bases, with 15 bases between them. The CDR3 has 15 residues. CDR3 DNA sequence: TGTGCCAGTAGTCTTAGTTGGGCCGCAGGAAACACCATATATTTT. Translated, it gives CASSLSWAAGNTIYF.

The CDR3 DNA sequence: TGCGCCAGCAGCCAAGACGATCTAGCGGGAGAACACAATGAGCAGTTCTTC. It is translated as CASSQDDLAGEHNEQFF. The rearrangement uses TRBV4-3 and TRBJ2-1, with 10 bases matching TRBD2. J was trimmed by 5 bases and V by 0 bases; bases with no gene match: 7. The CDR3 covers 17 residues. Germline CDR1 LGHNA, CDR2 YSLEER.

The V call is TRBV2, the J call TRBJ1-5; D call uncertain. This CDR3 spans 12 amino acids. Germline lookup yields CDR1 SNHLY and CDR2 FYNNEI. The germline V and J ends were trimmed by 9 bases and 0 bases, with 6 bases remaining between them. CDR3 sequence reads: CASRDSNQPQHF. The CDR3 bases are TGTGCCAGTCGGGATAGCAATCAGCCCCAGCATTTT.

The rearrangement links TRBV9 to TRBJ2-7, with 7 bases lining up with TRBD1. The ends lost 3 bases at V and 1 base at J; junction bases unmatched: 7. This CDR3 has 15 residues. CDR1 is SGDLS and CDR2 is YYNGEE in the germline V gene. CDR3 protein: CASSATGTPSYEQYF. The CDR3 coding sequence is TGTGCCAGCAGCGCGACAGGGACACCATCCTACGAGCAGTACTTC. Full variable domain (remainder filled in from reference TRBV9 and TRBJ2-7): DSGVTQTPKHLITATGQRVTLRCSPRSGDLSVYWYQQSLDQGLQFLIQYYNGEERAKGNILERFSAQQFPDLHSELNLSSLELGDSALYFCASSATGTPSYEQYFGPGTRLTVT.

As for this clone: This sample also contains other DNA sequences that code for the same CDR3. The chain links TRBV7-9 to TRBJ2-3; D not resolved. The V end lost 2 bases, the J end lost 6 bases, and 3 bases lay between the germline ends. Germline loops: CDR1 SEHNR, CDR2 FQNEAQ (reference sequence). The CDR3 runs to 11 residues. Here the CDR3 reads CASSLLDTQYF. The CDR3 DNA is TGTGCCAGCAGCTTACTGGATACGCAGTATTTT.

The chain carries TRBV21-1 and TRBJ1-2. TRBV21-1 is annotated as a pseudogene. The CDR3 spans 12 residues. CDR3 bases: TGTGCCAGCAGCAAAGTTGGCAGACCGGACTCCTTC. It codes for CASSKVGRPDSF.

Concerning this clone: In the same sample, other DNA sequences code for this CDR3. The chain links TRBV5-1 to TRBJ2-1; the D gene is possibly TRBD2 (5 bases). Germline CDR1 SGHRS, CDR2 YFSETQ. This CDR3 is built from 16 residues. V was shortened by 4 bases and J by 3 bases, with 17 bases between the two germline ends. This CDR3 reads CASSPRGLDSYNEQFF. DNA of the CDR3: TGCGCCAGCAGCCCTCGAGGGCTAGATAGCTACAATGAGCAGTTCTTC.

The rearrangement joins TRBV7-3 to TRBJ2-3; the D is unclear. Germline assignment: CDR1 SGHTA and CDR2 FQGTGA. V was shortened by 5 bases and J by 2 bases, with 5 bases between the two germline ends. The CDR3 totals 12 residues. In DNA, the CDR3 is TGTGCCAGCAGCAAATACACAGATACGCAGTATTTT. It is translated as CASSKYTDTQYF.

This clone has a single count. This sequence joins TRBV5-1 and TRBJ2-3; D perhaps matches TRBD1 (6 bases). Between the trimmed V and J ends, which lost 7 bases and 3 bases, there was a span of 9 bases. CDR1 is SGHRS, CDR2 YFSETQ, per germline. The CDR3 extends over 12 amino acids. CDR3 coding DNA: TGCGCCAGCGGGGGCGGTACAGATACGCAGTATTTT. Protein product: CASGGGTDTQYF.

This chain connects TRBV5-6 to TRBJ2-3; TRBD1 matches 7 bases. The CDR3 has 16 amino acids. Unmatched junction bases numbered 11, after V lost 4 bases and J lost 3 bases. CDR1 SGHDT and CDR2 YYEEEE come from the germline V gene. The CDR3 sequence: CASSLVTGLSTDTQYF. CDR3 nucleotides: TGTGCCAGCAGCCTAGTGACAGGGCTCTCGACAGATACGCAGTATTTT.

This chain joins TRBV7-3 and TRBJ2-1, with 10 positions matching TRBD2. J gave up 9 bases and V 7 bases, and 12 bases lay outside the gene matches. This CDR3 has 15 amino acids. Looked up from germline, CDR1 is SGHTA and CDR2 is FQGTGA. CDR3 bases: TGTGCCAGCACCCAAGGAGGGGCTAGCGGGGGTGAGCAGTTCTTC. As protein: CASTQGGASGGEQFF.

The gene calls are TRBV28 and TRBJ2-7; 7 nucleotides align to TRBD1. The CDR3 is made up of 15 amino acids. CDR1 MDHEN and CDR2 SYDVKM come from the germline V gene. Trimming removed 10 bases from V and 3 bases from J; junction bases left unmatched: 15. DNA for the CDR3: TGTGCCACCCAAGAGCAGGGGGTTTCGTTCTACGAGCAGTACTTC. It encodes CATQEQGVSFYEQYF.

The CDR3 loop is CASSPNTGAAGSTDTQYF. For the CDR3, the DNA is TGTGCCAGCTCACCGAATACAGGGGCGGCGGGAAGCACAGATACGCAGTATTTT. This chain joins TRBV18 and TRBJ2-3; a possible D gene is TRBD1 (7 bases). V was cut by 3 bases and J by 0 bases, with 19 bases left in between. The CDR3 has 18 amino acids. Germline V gene data show CDR1 as KGHSH and CDR2 as LQKENI.

This chain uses TRBV5-1 with TRBJ2-7, with a possible D match to TRBD1 (5 bases). CDR1 and CDR2 (germline): SGHRS, YFSETQ. The length of the CDR3 is 15 residues. V was clipped by 0 bases and J by 8 bases, with 18 bases between them. CDR3 in amino acids: CASSLVTAGWSKQYF. As DNA, the CDR3 is TGCGCCAGCAGCTTGGTTACGGCAGGGTGGAGCAAGCAGTACTTC.

This chain uses TRBV5-8 with TRBJ1-3; D gene unclear. This CDR3 is 16 amino acids long. The germline V gene encodes CDR1 SGHTS and CDR2 YDEGEE. V was clipped by 1 base and J by 0 bases, with 11 bases between them. CDR3 region: CASSLLGLTSGNTIYF. CDR3 DNA: TGTGCCAGCAGCTTGCTGGGCCTGACCTCTGGAAACACCATATATTTT.

This chain connects TRBV19 to TRBJ2-7; 10 positions agree with TRBD2. V shed 0 bases and J 2 bases; nucleotides not matched to a gene: 4. Germline-derived CDR1 and CDR2 are LNHDA and SQIVND (reference sequence). The CDR3 is 16 amino acids. In DNA form, the CDR3 reads TGTGCCAGTAGTATAGAGAGGACTAGCGGAACCTACGAGCAGTACTTC. Translated: CASSIERTSGTYEQYF.

The V call is TRBV19, the J call TRBJ2-5, with 10 bases matching TRBD1. CDR3 length: 17 amino acids. CDR1 and CDR2 from the germline V gene are LNHDA and SQIVND (reference sequence). J lost 1 base, V lost 5 bases, and 10 bases had no gene match. This CDR3 reads CASSSIRQGALQETQYF. For the CDR3, the DNA is TGTGCCAGTAGTTCAATTCGACAGGGGGCTCTCCAAGAGACCCAGTACTTC.

This chain connects TRBV7-9 to TRBJ2-3, with a tentative D call TRBD1 (5 bases). The CDR3 sequence is 13 residues long. The V gene lost 5 bases and the J gene lost 3 bases, with 9 bases spanning the gap. Germline lookup yields CDR1 SEHNR and CDR2 FQNEAQ (reference sequence). CDR3 protein: CASSIQATDTQYF. The CDR3 DNA reads as TGTGCCAGCAGCATACAGGCTACAGATACGCAGTATTTT.

The chain combines TRBV28 with TRBJ1-4; tentatively, D is TRBD1 (6 bases). V lost 7 bases, J lost 7 bases, and 22 bases lay in between. The CDR3 runs to 16 residues. Germline V gene data show CDR1 as MDHEN and CDR2 as SYDVKM. The CDR3 sequence: CASTNDRSGAGEKLFF. The CDR3, as DNA: TGTGCCAGCACCAATGACAGGTCGGGTGCGGGTGAAAAACTGTTTTTT.

The CDR3, as DNA: TGTGCCAGCAGCTTAGGACAGCCGATCGATGTATATGGCTACACCTTC. This translates into CASSLGQPIDVYGYTF. This chain connects TRBV5-4 to TRBJ1-2; a weak D match, TRBD1 (6 bases). The V end lost 2 bases, the J end lost 5 bases, and 19 bases lay between the germline ends. CDR3 length: 16 residues. Germline V lookup: CDR1 SGHNT, CDR2 YYREEE (reference sequence).

V usage is TRBV4-3 and J usage is TRBJ1-2; D not resolved. The CDR3 is 13 residues long. V was shortened by 0 bases and J by 2 bases, with 4 bases between the two germline ends. CDR1 is LGHNA and CDR2 is YSLEER in the germline V gene. The CDR3: CASSQDLNYGYTF. CDR3 nucleotides: TGCGCCAGCAGCCAAGATCTCAACTATGGCTACACCTTC.

CDR3 amino acids: CSARLAGGDTQYF. CDR3 bases: TGCAGCGCCAGACTAGCGGGGGGAGATACGCAGTATTTT. The chain couples TRBV29-1 to TRBJ2-3; 13 bases fit TRBD2. CDR1 and CDR2 (germline): SQVTM, ANQGSEA. Germline trimming cut 7 bases from V and 5 bases from J; bases unmatched to any gene: 3. This CDR3 region has 13 residues.

Concerning this clone: The junction departs from the called germline gene at one end, perhaps through a read error. The chain combines TRBV5-4 with TRBJ2-4; a weak D match, TRBD2 (5 bases). Germline CDR1 SGHNT, CDR2 YYREEE (reference sequence). This CDR3 is built from 14 residues. CDR3 in amino acids: CASTRGQAKNSQYF. The CDR3, as DNA: TGTGCCAGCACCCGAGGGCAAGCCAAAAACAGTCAGTACTTC.

The chain couples TRBV30 to TRBJ2-7; 8 bases map to TRBD1. V dropped 2 bases and J dropped 7; count of bases not matched to a gene: 10. Germline values: CDR1 GTSNPN, CDR2 SVGIG (reference sequence). This CDR3 contains 14 residues. Here the CDR3 reads CAWSNPQGVAEQYF. DNA of the CDR3: TGTGCCTGGAGTAACCCACAGGGGGTAGCGGAGCAGTACTTC.